The 11 T cell receptor beta chains below come from one sample, sequenced in a study of cytomegalovirus exposure and HLA in healthy donors (TCRdb year 2017). Library method: the immunoSEQ multiplex PCR assay. The multiplex PCR relied on a mix of 60 forward primers for TCR Vbeta segments and 13 reverse primers for TCR Jbeta segments. TCRdb mirrors the immuneACCESS table, restricted to in-frame sequences. Some clones are absent from its copies; in checked studies, under half trace to an unresolved V gene, and the reason for the others is unknown. The sample has over 95,000 clones on record, 60% to 85% of them singletons. In total, the top ten clones hold less than 15% of the sample. Input material: PBMCs. The receptors here all came from a woman aged 35 to 49 in good health and CMV-seropositive.

V is TRBV28 and J is TRBJ1-2, with TRBD1 matching over 7 bases. CDR1 is MDHEN, CDR2 SYDVKM, per germline. V gave up 4 bases and J gave up 4 bases; unmatched junction bases: 15. This CDR3 has 17 residues. CDR3 sequence (DNA): TGTGCCAGCAGTTCCGCGGTAACAGGGGTGATAGCCTATGGCTACACCTTC. This translates into CASSSAVTGVIAYGYTF.

Only one count was recorded for this clone. This rearrangement joins TRBV6-1 to TRBJ1-1; no definite D call. From germline, CDR1 is MNHNS and CDR2 SASEGT. The CDR3 runs to 10 residues. V was pared by 10 bases and J by 6 bases, with 9 bases between. This chain's CDR3 is CATVGSEAFF. The CDR3, as DNA: TGTGCCACCGTGGGCTCTGAAGCTTTCTTT.

V usage is TRBV7-6 and J usage is TRBJ1-3, with 9 bases identical to TRBD1. Germline loops: CDR1 SGHVS, CDR2 FNYEAQ. With V trimmed by 4 bases and J by 7 bases, 8 bases remained unmatched. The CDR3 has 15 amino acids. The CDR3 reads CASSSWTGADNTIYF. In DNA, the CDR3 is TGTGCCAGCAGCTCATGGACAGGGGCGGATAACACCATATATTTT.

The rearrangement uses TRBV5-1 and TRBJ2-5; D possibly corresponds to TRBD1 (6 bases). Germline CDR1 reads SGHRS; CDR2 reads YFSETQ. The CDR3 is 13 amino acids. V lost 3 bases and J 3 bases, leaving 9 bases between the germline ends. The chain's CDR3 is CASSYQGKETQYF. CDR3 DNA sequence: TGCGCCAGCAGCTACCAGGGGAAAGAGACCCAGTACTTC.

The chain has TRBV5-4 and TRBJ1-6; TRBD1 matches at 9 bases. Germline CDR1 reads SGHNT; CDR2 reads YYREEE (reference sequence). CDR3 length: 16 amino acids. Germline trimming cut 3 bases from V and 7 bases from J; bases unmatched to any gene: 8. The CDR3, as DNA: TGTGCCAGCAGCTCAGTTTCCGGGACAGGGAATTCACCCCTCCACTTT. Amino acid sequence: CASSSVSGTGNSPLHF.

Only one count was recorded for this clone. The V and J genes are TRBV30 and TRBJ2-7; 9 bases are shared with TRBD2. Germline assignment: CDR1 GTSNPN and CDR2 SVGIG (reference sequence). Germline trimming cut 0 bases from V and 0 bases from J; bases unmatched to any gene: 15. This CDR3 comprises 19 residues. The CDR3 DNA follows: TGTGCCTGGAGTGTACAAGGGCTAGCGGGAATCCGGAGCTCCTACGAGCAGTACTTC. Translated: CAWSVQGLAGIRSSYEQYF.

The CDR3 reads CATGQGYEQYF. The CDR3 DNA sequence: TGTGCCACGGGACAGGGCTACGAGCAGTACTTC. The V and J genes are TRBV25-1 and TRBJ2-7; 9 nucleotides align to TRBD1. From germline, CDR1 is MGHDK and CDR2 SYGVNS. Losses at the gene ends were 10 bases for V and 3 bases for J; bases not matched to a gene: 1. This CDR3 has 11 residues.

The rearrangement links TRBV5-1 to TRBJ1-3; 7 bases agree with TRBD1. V lost 5 bases, J lost 2 bases, and 4 bases stayed unmatched. Germline V lookup: CDR1 SGHRS, CDR2 YFSETQ. This CDR3 contains 14 residues. Written as DNA, the CDR3 is TGCGCCAGCAGGCAGACAGGGACTGGAAACACCATATATTTT. It yields the protein CASRQTGTGNTIYF.

J is TRBJ1-4 and V is TRBV10-2; tentative D call: TRBD1 (6 bases). Trimming took 2 bases from V and 7 from J, leaving 14 bases between them. This CDR3 comprises 15 residues. CDR1 is WSHSY and CDR2 is SAAADI in the germline V gene. CDR3 nucleotide sequence: TGCGCCAGCAGTGAGATAGGGCAGGGGACTGAAAAACTGTTTTTT. This gives the protein CASSEIGQGTEKLFF.

This clone was found once. This chain joins TRBV23-1 and TRBJ2-1; possible D gene TRBD1, 6 bases. TRBV23-1 is annotated as an ORF whose role is uncertain. V shed 8 bases and J shed 4 bases, with 15 bases lying between them. The CDR3 runs to 14 residues. This CDR3 is CASLQNREYNEQFF. In DNA form, the CDR3 reads TGCGCCAGCTTACAAAACAGGGAATACAATGAGCAGTTCTTC.

V and J are TRBV27 and TRBJ2-5, with TRBD1 identical over 9 bases. The germline V gene encodes CDR1 MNHEY and CDR2 SMNVEV (reference sequence). The CDR3 is 14 residues long. With 3 bases clipped from V and 4 bases from J, the junction kept 3 bases outside the gene matches. CDR3 in DNA: TGTGCCAGCAGTTTTAACAGGGGGCTAGAGACCCAGTACTTC. Translating gives CASSFNRGLETQYF.